Listed below are T cell receptor beta chains from one sample, sequenced in a study of CD8+ T cells in alopecia areata. Using immunoSEQ multiplex PCR, the repertoire was profiled, and TCRdb retains in-frame clones only, with some absent. Seen here are 150,000 or so clones, 75% to 90% observed once, and the top ten hold about 15%. Sequenced here: CD8+ T cells sorted from blood, sampled at week 0. The receptors here all came from a human donor with alopecia areata. Both conserved end residues are trimmed from each CDR3. Clone size, where shown, is once, few, many, or a class for clones that have expanded.

clone_size j_call v_call cdr3_aa
NA TRBJ2-3 TRBV29-1 SVGQANTDTQY
NA TRBJ2-1 TRBV29-1 SVGRRGFYNEQF
NA TRBJ2-7 TRBV7-6 ATTQGYEQY
NA TRBJ2-7 TRBV30 AWSAPYASEYYEQY
once TRBJ2-7 TRBV5-1 ASSVGTDSYEQY
once TRBJ2-1 TRBV19 ASSIANYNEQF
NA TRBJ2-1 TRBV19 ASSPWGDPHNEQF
NA TRBJ1-1 TRBV29-1 SVQAGGPTEAF
few TRBJ2-7 TRBV4-1 ASSQGLAYEQY
once TRBJ2-7 TRBV15 ATSRDGTGSYEQY
NA TRBJ2-1 TRBV10-2 ASGGHRHEQF
NA TRBJ2-6 TRBV7-9 ASSSPPGVSGANVLT
NA TRBJ2-7 TRBV14 ASSQGYRDRVYEQY